Listed below are T cell receptor beta chains from one sample, sequenced in a study of vaccination effects on CD4 cells after COVID-19. Here immunoSEQ multiplex PCR was the method, and the copy in TCRdb shows in-frame clones only, minus some. The data hold about 34,000 clones, with more than 70% observed a single time. No antigen is known for these receptors. The input for sequencing was CD4+ T cells from PBMCs cultured with HCoV-OC43 spike peptides, taken before COVID-19 vaccination. The receptors shown here come from a human donor who received a COVID-19 vaccine. Each CDR3 is given with its conserved first and last residue. D genes are given only for firm matches. Size tells how often a clone was seen (once, few, many) or the class of an expanded clone, and some rows leave it out.

v_gene: TRBV5-6; abundance: .; j_gene: TRBJ2-3; d_gene: TRBD2; CDR3nt: TGTGCCAGCAGGCGCGGGGGGACGCAGTATTTT; CDR3aa: CASRRGGTQYF
v_gene: TRBV28; abundance: .; j_gene: TRBJ1-2; d_gene: TRBD1; CDR3nt: TGTGCCAGCCGGACAGGGGGCATAAATGGCTACACCTTC; CDR3aa: CASRTGGINGYTF
v_gene: TRBV9; abundance: .; j_gene: TRBJ1-1; d_gene: .; CDR3nt: TGTGCCAGCAGCGTAGGATCTGTAAACTTTGAAGCTTTCTTT; CDR3aa: CASSVGSVNFEAFF
v_gene: TRBV18; abundance: .; j_gene: TRBJ2-5; d_gene: .; CDR3nt: TGTGCCAGCTCCCGCTCACAGGTCCAAGAGACCCAGTACTTC; CDR3aa: CASSRSQVQETQYF
v_gene: TRBV5-1; abundance: .; j_gene: TRBJ2-1; d_gene: TRBD2; CDR3nt: TGCGCCAGCAGCTTGGAGCTAGCGGTCTCCTACAATGAGCAGTTCTTC; CDR3aa: CASSLELAVSYNEQFF
v_gene: TRBV2; abundance: .; j_gene: TRBJ1-2; d_gene: TRBD1; CDR3nt: TGTGCCAGCCGGACAGGGCCTTATGGCTACACCTTC; CDR3aa: CASRTGPYGYTF
v_gene: TRBV19; abundance: .; j_gene: TRBJ1-1; d_gene: .; CDR3nt: TGTGCCAGTAGTATTGGGGTAACCAGGACGTTTGGGAAGGCTTTCTTT; CDR3aa: CASSIGVTRTFGKAFF
v_gene: TRBV6-5; abundance: .; j_gene: TRBJ1-4; d_gene: .; CDR3nt: TGTGCCAGCAGTTACTCAGGGGGGTTGGGAGAAAAACTGTTTTTT; CDR3aa: CASSYSGGLGEKLFF
v_gene: TRBV6-6; abundance: few; j_gene: TRBJ2-6; d_gene: TRBD2; CDR3nt: TGTGCCAGCAGTCCCCAAGCGGGGGTCTCTGGGGCCAACGTCCTGACTTTC; CDR3aa: CASSPQAGVSGANVLTF
v_gene: TRBV2; abundance: .; j_gene: TRBJ1-3; d_gene: .; CDR3nt: TGTGCCAGCAGTCTTAAGACACGCTCTGGAAACACCATATATTTT; CDR3aa: CASSLKTRSGNTIYF
v_gene: TRBV3-1/TRBV3-2; abundance: .; j_gene: TRBJ1-1; d_gene: .; CDR3nt: TGTGCCAGCAGCCAAGATCCCCGTAGGGGCACTGAAGCTTTCTTT; CDR3aa: CASSQDPRRGTEAFF
v_gene: TRBV28; abundance: once; j_gene: TRBJ2-7; d_gene: .; CDR3nt: TGTGGGGCCAGGGGGGTCCTTGTCCACGAGCAGTACTTC; CDR3aa: CGARGVLVHEQYF
v_gene: TRBV11-3; abundance: once; j_gene: TRBJ2-3; d_gene: .; CDR3nt: TGTGCCAGCAGCTTAGGTATCGGGCCAGATACGCAGTATTTT; CDR3aa: CASSLGIGPDTQYF
v_gene: TRBV4-1; abundance: .; j_gene: TRBJ1-3; d_gene: TRBD1; CDR3nt: TGCGCCAGCAGCCAAGATAGAGGTGACAGGGCCGTCTCTGGAAACACCATATATTTT; CDR3aa: CASSQDRGDRAVSGNTIYF
v_gene: TRBV19; abundance: .; j_gene: TRBJ1-2; d_gene: TRBD1; CDR3nt: TGTGCCAGTACCCCAGGGACAGGGGGAGACTATGGCTACACCTTC; CDR3aa: CASTPGTGGDYGYTF
v_gene: TRBV5-6; abundance: .; j_gene: TRBJ1-2; d_gene: .; CDR3nt: TGTGCCAGCAGCCGGGACGGCGGCTTCTATGGCTACACCTTC; CDR3aa: CASSRDGGFYGYTF
v_gene: TRBV7-9; abundance: .; j_gene: TRBJ2-2; d_gene: .; CDR3nt: TGTGCCAGCAGCGCCCGGGACGGTCCCGGGGAGCTGTTTTTT; CDR3aa: CASSARDGPGELFF
v_gene: TRBV2; abundance: .; j_gene: TRBJ2-1; d_gene: TRBD2; CDR3nt: TGTGCCAGCAGTGCGTCTAGCGGCTCCTACAATGAGCAGTTCTTC; CDR3aa: CASSASSGSYNEQFF
v_gene: TRBV15; abundance: .; j_gene: TRBJ2-6; d_gene: .; CDR3nt: TGTGCCACCAGCGCCCTAACTAAGACTGGGGCCAACGTCCTGACTTTC; CDR3aa: CATSALTKTGANVLTF
v_gene: TRBV30; abundance: .; j_gene: TRBJ2-1; d_gene: TRBD2; CDR3nt: TGTGCCTGGATCCCAGCGGGAGGGGGCTACAATGAGCAGTTCTTC; CDR3aa: CAWIPAGGGYNEQFF
v_gene: TRBV11-2; abundance: .; j_gene: TRBJ2-3; d_gene: TRBD2; CDR3nt: TGTGCCAGCAGCTTACGTCCAGCGGGGTCCACAGATACGCAGTATTTT; CDR3aa: CASSLRPAGSTDTQYF
v_gene: TRBV25-1; abundance: .; j_gene: TRBJ2-1; d_gene: .; CDR3nt: TGTGCCAGCACCCAGGGCTCCTACAATGAGCAGTTCTTC; CDR3aa: CASTQGSYNEQFF
v_gene: TRBV7-9; abundance: once; j_gene: TRBJ1-1; d_gene: .; CDR3nt: TGTGCCAGCAGCATGGGGGAATGGGGCACTGAAGCTTTCTTT; CDR3aa: CASSMGEWGTEAFF
v_gene: TRBV6-2/TRBV6-3; abundance: .; j_gene: TRBJ1-4; d_gene: .; CDR3nt: TGTGCCAGCAGTTGGCTCGGACAGCCTGCTGAAAAACTGTTTTTT; CDR3aa: CASSWLGQPAEKLFF
v_gene: TRBV11-1; abundance: once; j_gene: TRBJ2-7; d_gene: .; CDR3nt: TGTGCCAGCAGACCTACCAATGGGGGCGAGCAGTACTTC; CDR3aa: CASRPTNGGEQYF
v_gene: TRBV19; abundance: few; j_gene: TRBJ2-3; d_gene: TRBD2; CDR3nt: TGTGCCAGTAGTTTTCGTAGGGAGGGAGATACGCAGTATTTT; CDR3aa: CASSFRREGDTQYF
v_gene: TRBV6-5; abundance: .; j_gene: TRBJ2-1; d_gene: .; CDR3nt: TGTGCCAGCAGTCAGTCGGGTTATGGAGAGCAGTTCTTC; CDR3aa: CASSQSGYGEQFF
v_gene: TRBV11-2; abundance: .; j_gene: TRBJ2-1; d_gene: .; CDR3nt: TGTGCCAGCAGCTTAGATGCAGGGTCACACAATGAGCAGTTCTTC; CDR3aa: CASSLDAGSHNEQFF
v_gene: TRBV7-9; abundance: .; j_gene: TRBJ2-5; d_gene: .; CDR3nt: TGTGCCAGCAGCTTAGTCGGCAGCCTCCAAGAGACCCAGTACTTC; CDR3aa: CASSLVGSLQETQYF
v_gene: TRBV3-1/TRBV3-2; abundance: .; j_gene: TRBJ2-1; d_gene: TRBD2; CDR3nt: TGTGCCAGCAGCAATGGACTAGCGGGGTTCGATGAGCAGTTCTTC; CDR3aa: CASSNGLAGFDEQFF
v_gene: TRBV7-2; abundance: .; j_gene: TRBJ1-6; d_gene: .; CDR3nt: TGTGCCAGCAGCTTCTCTGGAGGGAAGGGAAATAATTCACCCCTCCACTTT; CDR3aa: CASSFSGGKGNNSPLHF
v_gene: TRBV19; abundance: .; j_gene: TRBJ1-2; d_gene: .; CDR3nt: TGTGCCACTCACGACGGAGGGTCAAACTATGGCTACACCTTC; CDR3aa: CATHDGGSNYGYTF
v_gene: TRBV27; abundance: medium-sized; j_gene: TRBJ2-7; d_gene: .; CDR3nt: TGTGCCAGCAGTTTAGGGGGGTACGAGCAGTACTTC; CDR3aa: CASSLGGYEQYF
v_gene: TRBV28; abundance: .; j_gene: TRBJ1-1; d_gene: TRBD1; CDR3nt: TGTGCCAGCAGTCCTTGGACAGGGGGGAGGTCTGCAGCTTTCTTT; CDR3aa: CASSPWTGGRSAAFF
v_gene: TRBV2; abundance: .; j_gene: TRBJ2-3; d_gene: .; CDR3nt: TGTGCCAGCAGCGCTGGGCCAGATACGCAGTATTTT; CDR3aa: CASSAGPDTQYF
v_gene: TRBV5-1; abundance: .; j_gene: TRBJ1-4; d_gene: .; CDR3nt: TGCGCCAGCAGCTTGGCAGGGGCAACTAATGAAAAACTGTTTTTT; CDR3aa: CASSLAGATNEKLFF
v_gene: TRBV7-9; abundance: medium-sized; j_gene: TRBJ1-6; d_gene: .; CDR3nt: TGTGCCAGCAGCTTAGTTGGTGGATCCGTTAGTTCACCCCTCCACTTT; CDR3aa: CASSLVGGSVSSPLHF
v_gene: TRBV18; abundance: .; j_gene: TRBJ2-1; d_gene: .; CDR3nt: TGTGCCAGCTCACCATCGAGAGGGAGCTCCTACAATGAGCAGTTCTTC; CDR3aa: CASSPSRGSSYNEQFF
v_gene: TRBV9; abundance: .; j_gene: TRBJ2-2; d_gene: .; CDR3nt: TGTGCCAGCAGCGTAGCTTCACAGGGAAGGGGGGCCGGGGAGCTGTTTTTT; CDR3aa: CASSVASQGRGAGELFF
v_gene: TRBV24-1; abundance: .; j_gene: TRBJ2-3; d_gene: TRBD1; CDR3nt: TGTGCCACCAGTGATGGACGGACAGGGCTAGCGCGTCGCTCAGATACGCAGTATTTT; CDR3aa: CATSDGRTGLARRSDTQYF
v_gene: TRBV7-2; abundance: .; j_gene: TRBJ2-7; d_gene: TRBD1; CDR3nt: TGTGCCAGCAGCTGGGGGGACAGGGACTACGAGCAGTACTTC; CDR3aa: CASSWGDRDYEQYF
v_gene: TRBV27; abundance: .; j_gene: TRBJ2-7; d_gene: TRBD2; CDR3nt: TGTGCCAGCAGTCAGACTAGCGGGAGCTACGAGCAGTACTTC; CDR3aa: CASSQTSGSYEQYF
v_gene: TRBV3-1/TRBV3-2; abundance: .; j_gene: TRBJ1-1; d_gene: .; CDR3nt: TGTGCCAGCAGCCCCACACTCGACACCAGTGAAGCTTTCTTT; CDR3aa: CASSPTLDTSEAFF
v_gene: TRBV2; abundance: .; j_gene: TRBJ1-5; d_gene: .; CDR3nt: TGTGCCAGCAGTGAAGTCGAGGGGGTCCAGCCCCAGCATTTT; CDR3aa: CASSEVEGVQPQHF
v_gene: TRBV10-3; abundance: .; j_gene: TRBJ2-6; d_gene: .; CDR3nt: TGTGCCATCACAGCAGGGAGGGCCAACGTCCTGACTTTC; CDR3aa: CAITAGRANVLTF
v_gene: TRBV6-2/TRBV6-3; abundance: .; j_gene: TRBJ1-1; d_gene: .; CDR3nt: TGTGCCAGCAGTTACTCGAGAGGGGCGGGGAACACTGAAGCTTTCTTT; CDR3aa: CASSYSRGAGNTEAFF
v_gene: TRBV3-1/TRBV3-2; abundance: .; j_gene: TRBJ2-2; d_gene: TRBD2; CDR3nt: TGTGCCAGCAGCCAAACCCCTGGGAGCGGGGGGAACACCGGGGAGCTGTTTTTT; CDR3aa: CASSQTPGSGGNTGELFF
v_gene: TRBV3-1/TRBV3-2; abundance: once; j_gene: TRBJ2-7; d_gene: TRBD1; CDR3nt: TGTGCCAGCAGCCGGCGAGAAGGGGACAGCTCCTACGAGCAGTACTTC; CDR3aa: CASSRREGDSSYEQYF
v_gene: TRBV6-4; abundance: .; j_gene: TRBJ2-1; d_gene: TRBD2; CDR3nt: TGTGCCAGCAGTACGGGACTAGCGGGGAATGAGCAGTTCTTC; CDR3aa: CASSTGLAGNEQFF
v_gene: TRBV5-1; abundance: .; j_gene: TRBJ2-2; d_gene: TRBD2; CDR3nt: TGCGCCAGCAGCCTGGGGGGGGACACCGGGGAGCTGTTTTTT; CDR3aa: CASSLGGDTGELFF
v_gene: TRBV4-2; abundance: many; j_gene: TRBJ1-2; d_gene: .; CDR3nt: TGTGCCAGCAGCCAAGATTGGATCGGGGGTGCCTATGGCTACACCTTC; CDR3aa: CASSQDWIGGAYGYTF
v_gene: TRBV12-3/TRBV12-4; abundance: .; j_gene: TRBJ1-5; d_gene: .; CDR3nt: TGTGCCAGCAGCCGGATACTTGATCAGCCCCAGCATTTT; CDR3aa: CASSRILDQPQHF
v_gene: TRBV29-1; abundance: .; j_gene: TRBJ2-7; d_gene: TRBD2; CDR3nt: TGCAGCGTTGGGGGGGGACTAGCAGCATACGAGCAGTACTTC; CDR3aa: CSVGGGLAAYEQYF
v_gene: TRBV11-3; abundance: .; j_gene: TRBJ2-5; d_gene: .; CDR3nt: TGTGCCAGCAGCTTAGATCGGTACCAAGAGACCCAGTACTTC; CDR3aa: CASSLDRYQETQYF
v_gene: TRBV30; abundance: .; j_gene: TRBJ2-2; d_gene: TRBD1; CDR3nt: TGTGCCTGGGAGGACAGGGGGAGGTCCGGGGAGCTGTTTTTT; CDR3aa: CAWEDRGRSGELFF